Below, one T cell receptor beta chain is given with its context. Its target is not known. This specimen belongs to a study of T cell responses to AZD1222 COVID-19 vaccine. Regarding the study as a whole: Two AZD1222 administrations were followed by greater Spike-specific TCR breadth and depth. The span of vaccine-associated CD4 TCRs extended across spike, with dominance at 160-218 and 743-854.

With 0 bases removed from V and 13 bases from J, the gap between germline ends came to 16 bases. The CDR3 runs 14 residues. CDR1 is LNHDA and CDR2 is SQIVND in the germline V gene (reference sequence). Some clones are missing from TCRdb's copy, which holds only in-frame ones; the method was immunoSEQ multiplex PCR. The data show about 97,000 clones, roughly 90% seen once. The TCR comes from an adult in good health. Material: peripheral blood, obtained on day 0 of AZD1222 vaccination. This chain uses TRBV19 with TRBJ1-5; D is unclear. The DNA for the CDR3 is TGTGCCAGTAGTATAGATCTATCCCCCCCCACGCAGCATTTT. Its protein product is CASSIDLSPPTQHF.